This TCR beta chain was sequenced in a study of patients and donors after allogeneic stem cell transplantation. The CDR3 covers 16 residues. The J segment lost 3 bases and the V segment lost 2 bases, leaving 6 bases of the junction unmatched. TCRdb itself ran the RT-PCR reads through MiXCR, one entry per CDR3 protein. The sample lists 150,000 to 200,000 distinct CDR3 sequences; more than 35% were seen once. This clonotype was found a few times. This chain links TRBV12-3 or TRBV12-4 with TRBJ2-2; 7 positions agree with TRBD2. What was sequenced was blood, either unsorted or a sorted T cell fraction (not recorded which). This TCR came from a human donor who was either an allogeneic HSCT recipient or a stem cell or donor lymphocyte infusion donor (not recorded which). It is not recorded whose cells these are; they may come from a transplant donor. CDR3 loop: CASSLRASGYTGELFF. The CDR3, as DNA: TGTGCCAGCAGTTTACGGGCTAGCGGTTACACCGGGGAGCTGTTTTTT.